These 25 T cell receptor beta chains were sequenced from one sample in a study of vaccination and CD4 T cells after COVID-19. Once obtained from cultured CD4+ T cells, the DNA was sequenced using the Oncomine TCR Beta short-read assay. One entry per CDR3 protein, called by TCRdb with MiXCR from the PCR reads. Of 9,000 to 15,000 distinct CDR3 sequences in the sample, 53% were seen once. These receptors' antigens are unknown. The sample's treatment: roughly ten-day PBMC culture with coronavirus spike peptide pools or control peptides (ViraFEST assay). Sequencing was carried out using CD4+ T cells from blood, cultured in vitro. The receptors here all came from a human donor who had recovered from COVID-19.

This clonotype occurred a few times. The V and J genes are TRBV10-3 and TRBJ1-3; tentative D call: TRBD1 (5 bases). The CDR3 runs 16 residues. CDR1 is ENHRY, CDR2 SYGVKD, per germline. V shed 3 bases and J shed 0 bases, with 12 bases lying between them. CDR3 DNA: TGTGCCATCAGTGATCGACAGCTTAGCTCTGGAAACACCATATATTTT. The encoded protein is CAISDRQLSSGNTIYF.

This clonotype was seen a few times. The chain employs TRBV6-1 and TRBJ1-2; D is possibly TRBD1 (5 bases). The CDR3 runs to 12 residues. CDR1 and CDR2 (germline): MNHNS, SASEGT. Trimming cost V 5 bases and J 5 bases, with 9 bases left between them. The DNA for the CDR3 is TGTGCCAGCAGTCCCGACAGTTATGGCTACACCTTC. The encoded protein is CASSPDSYGYTF.

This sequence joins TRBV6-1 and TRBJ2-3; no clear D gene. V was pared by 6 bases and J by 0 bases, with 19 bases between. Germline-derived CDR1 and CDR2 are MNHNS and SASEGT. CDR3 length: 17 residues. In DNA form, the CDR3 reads TGTGCCAGCAGAGGCGTTTTAGCCATTCATAGCACAGATACGCAGTATTTT. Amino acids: CASRGVLAIHSTDTQYF.

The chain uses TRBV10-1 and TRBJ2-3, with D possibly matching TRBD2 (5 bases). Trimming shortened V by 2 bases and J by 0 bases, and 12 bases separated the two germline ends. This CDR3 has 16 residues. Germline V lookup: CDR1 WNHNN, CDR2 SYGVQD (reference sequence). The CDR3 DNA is TGCGCCAGCAGTGAGAGCCGGGGTGGTAGCACAGATACGCAGTATTTT. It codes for CASSESRGGSTDTQYF.

The CDR3 DNA reads TGCAGTGCTAGAGATCGCCGGGGAGCGTTCCGTAAGAATGAGCAGTTCTTC. Translation: CSARDRRGAFRKNEQFF. J is TRBJ2-1 and V is TRBV20-1; D perhaps matches TRBD2 (5 bases). Trimming pared 0 bases from V and 7 bases from J, leaving 22 bases between. The CDR3 totals 17 residues. CDR1 and CDR2 from the germline V gene are DFQATT and SNEGSKA (reference sequence).

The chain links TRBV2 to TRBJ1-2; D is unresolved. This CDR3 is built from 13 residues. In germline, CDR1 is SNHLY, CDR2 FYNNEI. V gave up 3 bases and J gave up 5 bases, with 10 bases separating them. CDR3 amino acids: CASSDDGQYGYTF. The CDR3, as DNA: TGTGCCAGCAGTGACGACGGGCAGTATGGCTACACCTTC.

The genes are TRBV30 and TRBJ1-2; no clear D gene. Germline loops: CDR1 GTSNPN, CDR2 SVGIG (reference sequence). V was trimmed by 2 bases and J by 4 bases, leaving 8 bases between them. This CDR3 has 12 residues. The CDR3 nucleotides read TGTGCCTGGAGTAGCCAGGTCTATGGCTACACCTTC. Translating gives CAWSSQVYGYTF. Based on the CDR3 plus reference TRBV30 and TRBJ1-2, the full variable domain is SQTIHQWPATLVQPVGSPLSLECTVEGTSNPNLYWYRQAAGRGLQLLFYSVGIGQISSEVPQNLSASRPQDRQFILSSKKLLLSDSGFYLCAWSSQVYGYTFGSGTRLTVV.

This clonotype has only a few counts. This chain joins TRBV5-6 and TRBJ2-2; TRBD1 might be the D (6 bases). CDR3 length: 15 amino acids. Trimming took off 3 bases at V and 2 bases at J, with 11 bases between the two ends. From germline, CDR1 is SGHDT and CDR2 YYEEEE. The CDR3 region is CASSSRTVNTGELFF. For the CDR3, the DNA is TGTGCCAGCAGCTCCCGGACAGTCAACACCGGGGAGCTGTTTTTT.

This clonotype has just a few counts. CDR3 amino acids: CASSRRIPRVFNQPQHF. The CDR3 DNA sequence: TGTGCCAGCAGTCGGAGGATCCCCCGGGTCTTCAATCAGCCCCAGCATTTT. The chain uses TRBV27 and TRBJ1-5; no reliable D call. The CDR3 runs 17 residues. Trimming took off 5 bases at V and 3 bases at J, with 20 bases between the two ends. Germline CDR1 reads MNHEY; CDR2 reads SMNVEV (reference sequence).

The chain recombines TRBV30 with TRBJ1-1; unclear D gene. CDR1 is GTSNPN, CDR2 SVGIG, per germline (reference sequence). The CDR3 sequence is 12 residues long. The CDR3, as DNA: TGTGTCGGCTCACGCATGAACACTGAAGCTTTCTTT. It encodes CVGSRMNTEAFF.

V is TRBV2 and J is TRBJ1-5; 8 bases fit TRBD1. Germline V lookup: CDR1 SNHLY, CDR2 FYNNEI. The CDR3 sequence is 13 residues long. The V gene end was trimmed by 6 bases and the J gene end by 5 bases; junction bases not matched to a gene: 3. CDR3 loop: CASSAGGDQPQHF. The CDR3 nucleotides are TGTGCCAGCAGCGCAGGGGGCGATCAGCCCCAGCATTTT.

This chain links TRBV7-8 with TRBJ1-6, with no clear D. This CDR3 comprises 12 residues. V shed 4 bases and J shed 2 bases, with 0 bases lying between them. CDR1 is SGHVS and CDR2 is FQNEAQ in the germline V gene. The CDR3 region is CASSSYNSPLHF. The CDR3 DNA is TGTGCCAGCAGCTCCTATAATTCACCCCTCCACTTT.

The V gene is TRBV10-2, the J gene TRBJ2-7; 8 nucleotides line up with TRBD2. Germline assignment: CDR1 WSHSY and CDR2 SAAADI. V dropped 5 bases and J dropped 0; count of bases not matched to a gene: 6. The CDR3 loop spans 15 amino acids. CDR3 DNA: TGCGCCAGCAGTTACGGAGCGGGGGACTCCTACGAGCAGTACTTC. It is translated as CASSYGAGDSYEQYF.

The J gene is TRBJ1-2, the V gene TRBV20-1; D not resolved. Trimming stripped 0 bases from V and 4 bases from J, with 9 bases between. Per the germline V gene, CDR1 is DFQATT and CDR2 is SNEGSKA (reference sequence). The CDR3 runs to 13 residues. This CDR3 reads CSARDQVLYGYTF. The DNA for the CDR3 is TGCAGTGCTAGAGATCAGGTCCTCTATGGCTACACCTTC.

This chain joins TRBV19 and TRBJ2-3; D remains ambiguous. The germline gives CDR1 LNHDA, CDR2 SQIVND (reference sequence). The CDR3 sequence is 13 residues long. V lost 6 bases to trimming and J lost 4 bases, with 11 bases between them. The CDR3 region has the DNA TGTGCCAGTAGAGAAAGAGGCCCAGATACGCAGTATTTT. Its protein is CASRERGPDTQYF.

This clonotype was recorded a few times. CDR3 nucleotide sequence: TGTGCCAGCAGCCAAGGGACAGGGTCGTATCAGCCCCAGCATTTT. Its protein is CASSQGTGSYQPQHF. This chain joins TRBV6-2 or TRBV6-3 and TRBJ1-5; the match to TRBD1 covers 9 bases. Germline V CDR1 and CDR2: MNHEY, SVGEGT. The CDR3 consists of 15 residues. V shed 6 bases and J 5 bases; nucleotides not matched to a gene: 8.

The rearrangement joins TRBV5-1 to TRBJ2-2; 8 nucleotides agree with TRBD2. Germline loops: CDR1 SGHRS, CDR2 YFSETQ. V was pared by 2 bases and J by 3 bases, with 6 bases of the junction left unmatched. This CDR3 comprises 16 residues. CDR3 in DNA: TGCGCCAGCAGCTTAGACGGGAGGGCGGACACCGGGGAGCTGTTTTTT. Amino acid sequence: CASSLDGRADTGELFF.

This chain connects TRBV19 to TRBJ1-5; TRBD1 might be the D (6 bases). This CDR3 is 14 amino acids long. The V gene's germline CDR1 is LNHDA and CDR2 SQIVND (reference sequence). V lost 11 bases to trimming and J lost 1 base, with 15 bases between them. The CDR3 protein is CASQGIGSNQPQHF. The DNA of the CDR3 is TGTGCCTCCCAGGGGATAGGAAGCAATCAGCCCCAGCATTTT.

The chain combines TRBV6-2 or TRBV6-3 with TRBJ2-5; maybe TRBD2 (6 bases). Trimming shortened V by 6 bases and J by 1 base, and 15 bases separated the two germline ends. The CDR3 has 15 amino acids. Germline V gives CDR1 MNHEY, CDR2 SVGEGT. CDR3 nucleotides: TGTGCCAGCAGAATCCTCGGGAGTGGCCAAGAGACCCAGTACTTC. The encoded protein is CASRILGSGQETQYF.

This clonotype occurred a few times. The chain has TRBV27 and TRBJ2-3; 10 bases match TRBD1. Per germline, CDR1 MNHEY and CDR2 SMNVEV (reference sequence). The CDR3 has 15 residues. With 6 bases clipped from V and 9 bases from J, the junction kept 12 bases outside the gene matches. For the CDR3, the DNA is TGTGCCAGCAGCCCGGGACAGGGGATTGGGGGGACGCAGTATTTT. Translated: CASSPGQGIGGTQYF.

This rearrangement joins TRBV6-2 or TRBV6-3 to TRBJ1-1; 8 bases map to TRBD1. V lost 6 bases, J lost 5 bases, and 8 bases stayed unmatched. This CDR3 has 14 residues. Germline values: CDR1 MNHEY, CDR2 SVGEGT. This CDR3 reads CASSEDRGRTEAFF. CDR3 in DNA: TGTGCCAGCAGCGAAGACAGGGGTCGGACTGAAGCTTTCTTT.

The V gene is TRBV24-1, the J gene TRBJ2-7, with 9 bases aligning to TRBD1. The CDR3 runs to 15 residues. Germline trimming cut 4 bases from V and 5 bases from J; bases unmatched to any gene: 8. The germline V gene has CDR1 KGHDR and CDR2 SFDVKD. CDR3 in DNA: TGTGCCACCAGTGAAACCGGGACAGGGAGAAACGAGCAGTACTTC. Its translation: CATSETGTGRNEQYF.

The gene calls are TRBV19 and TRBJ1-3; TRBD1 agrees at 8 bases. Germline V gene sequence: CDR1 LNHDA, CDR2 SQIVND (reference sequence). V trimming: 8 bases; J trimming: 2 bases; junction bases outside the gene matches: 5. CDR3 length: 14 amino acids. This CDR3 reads CASSQQGAGNTIYF. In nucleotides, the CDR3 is TGTGCCAGTTCCCAACAGGGGGCTGGAAACACCATATATTTT.

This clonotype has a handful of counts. The CDR3 bases are TGTGCCAGTAGTATAGGGAATCAGCCCCAGCATTTT. It specifies CASSIGNQPQHF. V is TRBV19 and J is TRBJ1-5; D is undetermined. Per germline, CDR1 LNHDA and CDR2 SQIVND (reference sequence). There are 12 residues in the CDR3. V was clipped by 1 base and J by 4 bases, with 2 bases between them.

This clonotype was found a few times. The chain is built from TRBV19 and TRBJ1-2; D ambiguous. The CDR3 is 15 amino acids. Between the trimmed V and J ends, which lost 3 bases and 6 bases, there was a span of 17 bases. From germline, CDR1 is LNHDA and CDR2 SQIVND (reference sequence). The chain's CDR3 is CASSILGRPLDGYTF. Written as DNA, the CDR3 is TGTGCCAGTAGTATCTTAGGCAGGCCCCTGGATGGCTACACCTTC.